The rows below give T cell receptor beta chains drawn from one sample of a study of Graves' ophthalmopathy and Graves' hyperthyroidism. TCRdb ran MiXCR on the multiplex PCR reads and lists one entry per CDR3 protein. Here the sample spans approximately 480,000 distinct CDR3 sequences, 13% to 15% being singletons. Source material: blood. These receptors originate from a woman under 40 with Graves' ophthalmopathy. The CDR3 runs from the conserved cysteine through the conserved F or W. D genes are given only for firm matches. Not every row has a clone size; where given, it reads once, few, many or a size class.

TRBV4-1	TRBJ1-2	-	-	CASSPKGVDYGYTF	TGCGCCAGCAGCCCTAAGGGGGTCGATTATGGCTACACCTTC
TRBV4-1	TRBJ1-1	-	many	CASSATGLDDTEAFF	TGCGCCAGCAGCGCCACAGGGTTGGACGACACTGAAGCTTTCTTT
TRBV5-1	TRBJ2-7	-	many	CASSLVPGSIEQYF	TGCGCCAGCAGCTTGGTTCCGGGCTCTATCGAGCAGTACTTC
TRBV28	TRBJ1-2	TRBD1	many	CASSLSDRGPGYTF	TGTGCCAGCAGTTTATCGGACAGGGGCCCTGGCTACACCTTC
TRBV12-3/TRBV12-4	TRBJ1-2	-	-	CASSLDMNGYTF	TGTGCCAGCAGTTTAGACATGAACGGCTACACCTTC
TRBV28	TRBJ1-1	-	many	CASSLSPGSVTEAFF	TGTGCCAGCAGTTTGTCCCCAGGGTCGGTCACTGAAGCTTTCTTT
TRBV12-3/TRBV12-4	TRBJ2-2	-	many	CASSFRAVGELFF	TGTGCCAGCAGTTTCAGGGCCGTCGGGGAGCTGTTTTTT
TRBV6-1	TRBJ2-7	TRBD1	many	CASSDGDRVGDEQYF	TGTGCCAGCAGTGATGGGGACAGGGTGGGAGACGAGCAGTACTTC
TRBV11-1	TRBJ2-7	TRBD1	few	CASSGDRGAFVYEQYF	TGTGCCAGCAGCGGGGACAGAGGGGCGTTCGTCTACGAGCAGTACTTC
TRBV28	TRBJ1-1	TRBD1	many	CASSLGDRAGWTEAFF	TGTGCCAGCAGTTTAGGGGACAGGGCTGGGTGGACTGAAGCTTTCTTT
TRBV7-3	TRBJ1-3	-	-	CASSWDGFLGNTIYF	TGTGCCAGCAGCTGGGACGGCTTTCTTGGAAACACCATATATTTT
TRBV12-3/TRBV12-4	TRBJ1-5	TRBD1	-	CASSKPTGGGQPQHF	TGTGCCAGCAGTAAACCTACAGGGGGCGGTCAGCCCCAGCATTTT
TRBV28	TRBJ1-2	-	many	CASSLRNLPYGYTF	TGTGCCAGCAGTTTAAGAAACCTTCCCTATGGCTACACCTTC
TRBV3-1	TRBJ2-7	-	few	CATHSAGIGEQYF	TGTGCCACCCATTCCGCCGGGATTGGGGAGCAGTACTTC
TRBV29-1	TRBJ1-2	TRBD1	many	CSAGQGVMNYGYTF	TGCAGCGCCGGACAGGGGGTGATGAACTATGGCTACACCTTC
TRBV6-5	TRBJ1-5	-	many	CASSFERNGQPQHF	TGTGCCAGCAGTTTCGAACGGAACGGTCAGCCCCAGCATTTT
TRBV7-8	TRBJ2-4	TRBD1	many	CASSPDRTGKNIQYF	TGTGCCAGCAGCCCTGACCGGACAGGGAAAAACATTCAGTACTTC
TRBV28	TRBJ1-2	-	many	CASIPWAEGSGYTF	TGTGCCAGCATTCCATGGGCGGAGGGGTCGGGCTACACCTTC
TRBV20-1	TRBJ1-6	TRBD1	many	CSARGTGDSPLHF	TGCAGTGCCCGCGGCACAGGGGATTCACCCCTCCACTTT
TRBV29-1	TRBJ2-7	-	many	CSVVMRRAPYEQYF	TGCAGCGTTGTGATGAGGAGGGCCCCCTACGAGCAGTACTTC
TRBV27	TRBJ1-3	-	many	CASSLEGGAGNTIYF	TGTGCCAGCAGTTTAGAGGGGGGGGCTGGAAACACCATATATTTT
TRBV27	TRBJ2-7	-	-	CASSLNWERQAYEQYF	TGTGCCAGCAGTTTAAATTGGGAGAGGCAGGCCTACGAGCAGTACTTC
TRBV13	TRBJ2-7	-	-	CASSPPSKSYEQYF	TGTGCCAGCAGCCCGCCGAGTAAATCCTACGAGCAGTACTTC
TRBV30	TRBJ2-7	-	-	CAWTKGFPTYEQYF	TGTGCCTGGACCAAGGGGTTCCCGACCTACGAGCAGTACTTC
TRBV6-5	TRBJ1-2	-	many	CASTHTGNYGYTF	TGTGCCAGCACCCATACAGGGAACTATGGCTACACCTTC
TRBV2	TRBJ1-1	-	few	CASSEFGSLPGDTEAFF	TGTGCCAGCAGTGAGTTCGGGAGCCTCCCCGGAGACACTGAAGCTTTCTTT
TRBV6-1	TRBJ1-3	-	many	CAGSQASSGNTIYF	TGTGCCGGTTCTCAGGCTTCCTCTGGAAACACCATATATTTT
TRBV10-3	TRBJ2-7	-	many	CAVQGSGYEQYF	TGTGCCGTTCAGGGGAGTGGCTACGAGCAGTACTTC
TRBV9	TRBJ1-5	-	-	CASSDGGVGQPQHF	TGTGCCAGCAGCGATGGGGGTGTGGGTCAGCCCCAGCATTTT
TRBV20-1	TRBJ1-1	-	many	CSARFLRDTEAFF	TGCAGTGCTAGATTTCTGCGGGATACTGAAGCTTTCTTT
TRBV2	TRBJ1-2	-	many	CASSEVLGANYGYTF	TGTGCCAGCAGTGAAGTTCTGGGAGCTAACTATGGCTACACCTTC
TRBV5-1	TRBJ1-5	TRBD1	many	CASSLGQGVGQPQHF	TGCGCCAGCAGCCTCGGACAGGGGGTGGGTCAGCCCCAGCATTTT
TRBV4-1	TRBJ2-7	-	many	CASSQGPRSSYEQYF	TGCGCCAGCAGCCAAGGCCCACGATCGTCTTACGAGCAGTACTTC
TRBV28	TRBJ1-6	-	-	CASSLFDLDFSLGRSPLHF	TGTGCCAGCAGTTTATTTGATTTAGACTTTAGCCTTGGTCGCTCACCCCTCCACTTT
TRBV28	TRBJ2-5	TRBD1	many	CASSPGQPHQETQYF	TGTGCCAGCAGTCCGGGACAGCCACACCAAGAGACCCAGTACTTC
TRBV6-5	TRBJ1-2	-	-	CASSYSWGNYGYTF	TGTGCCAGCAGTTACTCGTGGGGGAACTATGGCTACACCTTC
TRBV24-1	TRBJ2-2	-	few	CATRDTSGGTGELFF	TGTGCCACCAGAGACACGTCCGGCGGCACCGGGGAGCTGTTTTTT
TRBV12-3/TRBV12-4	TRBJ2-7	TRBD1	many	CASSNGGGTGKYYF	TGTGCCAGCAGTAACGGGGGCGGGACAGGGAAGTATTACTTC
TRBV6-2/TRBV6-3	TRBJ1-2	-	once	CASRASATYHNYGYTF	TGTGCCAGCAGGGCCAGCGCAACATACCATAACTATGGCTACACCTTC
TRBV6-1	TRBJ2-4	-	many	CASSEAGPAKNIQYF	TGTGCCAGCAGTGAAGCAGGGCCAGCCAAAAACATTCAGTACTTC